This entry lists 5 T cell receptor beta chains sequenced from one sample in a study of regulatory dendritic cells for organ transplantation. Sorted T cells were CFSE-labeled and cultured 5 days with allogeneic regulatory or mature dendritic cells at 1:10. Their antigens are not known. Assay used: immunoSEQ multiplex PCR; TCRdb lists only in-frame clones, some missing. The table has approximately 11,000 clones, roughly nine tenths seen once; the top ten hold nearly 0.45%. Input material: naive CD8+ T cells from blood cultured with dendritic cells. Subset: CD45RA+ naive T cells. The receptor set was obtained from a human donor in good health.

This clone was counted only a few times. The genes are TRBV7-9 and TRBJ1-4; the D gene is possibly TRBD1 (5 bases). CDR3 length: 17 residues. The ends were cut back, 4 bases at V and 8 bases at J, with 23 bases in the middle. Germline CDR1 SEHNR, CDR2 FQNEAQ (reference sequence). CDR3: CASSSAKLGQLNEKLFF. The CDR3, as DNA: TGTGCCAGCAGCTCCGCAAAGTTGGGGCAGCTCAACGAAAAACTGTTTTTT.

The genes are TRBV2 and TRBJ2-7; D uncertain. In germline, CDR1 is SNHLY, CDR2 FYNNEI. Trimming removed 6 bases from V and 0 bases from J, with 15 bases in between. This CDR3 is built from 15 residues. The CDR3 coding sequence is TGTGCCAGCAGGAAGGGCATCCACAGCTCCTACGAGCAGTACTTC. Encoded protein: CASRKGIHSSYEQYF.

The V gene is TRBV11-2, the J gene TRBJ2-5; 8 nucleotides match TRBD2. The CDR3 extends over 14 amino acids. After removal of 4 bases from V and 5 bases from J, the junction contained 6 bases not matched to a gene. Germline CDR1 SGHAT, CDR2 FQNNGV. The CDR3 DNA reads TGTGCCAGCAGCTCGGAGCGGGAGAGTGAGACCCAGTACTTC. Residues: CASSSERESETQYF.

This clone was counted a few times. The chain couples TRBV4-2 to TRBJ1-2; no clear D gene. CDR1 is LGHNA, CDR2 YNFKEQ, per germline. The CDR3 is 15 residues long. V was clipped by 0 bases and J by 5 bases, with 13 bases between them. CDR3 region: CASSQDGKGWYGYTF. As DNA, the CDR3 is TGTGCCAGCAGCCAAGATGGGAAGGGTTGGTATGGCTACACCTTC.

The chain employs TRBV27 and TRBJ1-5; tentatively, D is TRBD1 (5 bases). Trimming pared 6 bases from V and 0 bases from J, leaving 12 bases between. Germline values: CDR1 MNHEY, CDR2 SMNVEV (reference sequence). The CDR3 covers 15 residues. Written as DNA, the CDR3 is TGTGCCAGCAGGCCGGGGGGGACTAGCAATCAGCCCCAGCATTTT. Its translation: CASRPGGTSNQPQHF.